This T cell receptor beta chain was sequenced during a study of control samples from healthy donors and cancer patients. Data came from immunoSEQ multiplex PCR; TCRdb stores just in-frame clones and leaves some out. Of around 130,000 clones in the sample, 90% to 95% were seen once. Germline V gene lookup returns CDR1 ENHRY and CDR2 SYGVKD. Trimming removed 6 bases from V and 0 bases from J, with 11 bases in between. The CDR3 is 14 amino acids. The sequence came from a man aged 45-65 years with head and neck cancer. The chain links TRBV10-3 to TRBJ1-2; D possibly corresponds to TRBD1 (5 bases). Input material: PBMCs. The CDR3 DNA is TGTGCCATCAGGGGGGAAGGGGCTAACTATGGCTACACCTTC. It codes for CAIRGEGANYGYTF.